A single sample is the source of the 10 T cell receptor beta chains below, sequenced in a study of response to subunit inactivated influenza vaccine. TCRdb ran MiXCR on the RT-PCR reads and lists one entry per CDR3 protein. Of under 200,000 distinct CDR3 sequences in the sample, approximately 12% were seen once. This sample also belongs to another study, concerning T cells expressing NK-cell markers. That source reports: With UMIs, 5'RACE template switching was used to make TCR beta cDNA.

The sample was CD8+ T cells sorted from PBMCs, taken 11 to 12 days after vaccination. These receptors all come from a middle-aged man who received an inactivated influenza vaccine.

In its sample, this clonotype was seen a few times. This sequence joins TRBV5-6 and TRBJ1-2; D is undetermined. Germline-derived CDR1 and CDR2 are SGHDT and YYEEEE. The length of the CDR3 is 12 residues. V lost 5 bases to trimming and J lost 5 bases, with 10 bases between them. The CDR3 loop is CASSRTDYGYTF. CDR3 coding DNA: TGTGCCAGCAGTCGTACAGATTATGGCTACACCTTC.

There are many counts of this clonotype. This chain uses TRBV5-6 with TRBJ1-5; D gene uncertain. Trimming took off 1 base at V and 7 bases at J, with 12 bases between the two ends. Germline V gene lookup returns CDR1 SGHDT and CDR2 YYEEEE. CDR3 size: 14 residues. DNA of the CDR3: TGTGCCAGCAGCTTGACTGGTGATTGGCAGCCCCAGCATTTT. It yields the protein CASSLTGDWQPQHF.

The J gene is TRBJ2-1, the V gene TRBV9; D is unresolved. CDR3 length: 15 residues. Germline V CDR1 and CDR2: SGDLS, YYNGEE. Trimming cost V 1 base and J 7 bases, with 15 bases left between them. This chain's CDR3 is CASSVSAGFVNEQFF. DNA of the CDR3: TGTGCCAGCAGCGTAAGTGCAGGATTCGTTAATGAGCAGTTCTTC.

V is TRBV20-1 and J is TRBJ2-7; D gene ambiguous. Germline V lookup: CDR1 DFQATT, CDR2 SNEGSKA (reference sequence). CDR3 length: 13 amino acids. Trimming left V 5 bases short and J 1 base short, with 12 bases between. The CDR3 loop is CSAYTGNSYEQYF. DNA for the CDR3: TGCAGTGCTTATACCGGTAATTCCTACGAGCAGTACTTC.

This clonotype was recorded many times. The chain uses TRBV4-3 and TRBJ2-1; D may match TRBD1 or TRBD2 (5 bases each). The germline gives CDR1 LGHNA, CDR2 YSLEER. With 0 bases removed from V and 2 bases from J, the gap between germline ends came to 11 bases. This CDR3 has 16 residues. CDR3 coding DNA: TGCGCCAGCAGCCAAGATGGGGACGCAGCCTACAATGAGCAGTTCTTC. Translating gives CASSQDGDAAYNEQFF.

CDR3 DNA: TGTGCCAGCAGCTTAACCGGCGGGACTTTCTACAATGAGCAGTTCTTC. This sequence encodes CASSLTGGTFYNEQFF. The rearrangement uses TRBV7-3 and TRBJ2-1; a weak D match, TRBD2 (6 bases). There are 16 residues in the CDR3. The germline V gene has CDR1 SGHTA and CDR2 FQGTGA. The V gene lost 0 bases and the J gene lost 3 bases, with 12 bases spanning the gap.

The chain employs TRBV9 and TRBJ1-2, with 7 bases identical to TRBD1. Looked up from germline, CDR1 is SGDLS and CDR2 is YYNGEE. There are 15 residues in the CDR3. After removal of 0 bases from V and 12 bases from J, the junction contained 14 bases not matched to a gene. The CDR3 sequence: CASSVDGDRAEPDTF. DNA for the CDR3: TGTGCCAGCAGCGTAGATGGTGACAGGGCCGAACCAGACACCTTC.

CDR3 DNA sequence: TGTGCCAGCAGCGTACTCCTGGCGGTTGATTCACCCCTCCACTTT. Protein sequence: CASSVLLAVDSPLHF. The gene calls are TRBV9 and TRBJ1-6; D not certain. The ends were cut back, 1 base at V and 8 bases at J, with 13 bases in the middle. This CDR3 region has 15 residues. Germline CDR1 and CDR2: SGDLS and YYNGEE.

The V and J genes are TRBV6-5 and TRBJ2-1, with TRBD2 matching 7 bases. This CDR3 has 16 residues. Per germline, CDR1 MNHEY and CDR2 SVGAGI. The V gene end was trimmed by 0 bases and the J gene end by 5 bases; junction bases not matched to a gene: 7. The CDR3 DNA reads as TGTGCCAGCAGTTACTCGGTGGGAGGGTCGCACAATGAGCAGTTCTTC. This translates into CASSYSVGGSHNEQFF.

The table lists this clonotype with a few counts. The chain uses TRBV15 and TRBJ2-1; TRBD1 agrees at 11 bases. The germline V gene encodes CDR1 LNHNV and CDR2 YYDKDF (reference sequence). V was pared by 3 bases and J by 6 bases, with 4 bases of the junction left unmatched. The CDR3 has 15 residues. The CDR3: CATSRDRGPGNEQFF. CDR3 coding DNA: TGTGCCACCAGCAGGGACAGGGGGCCGGGCAATGAGCAGTTCTTC.